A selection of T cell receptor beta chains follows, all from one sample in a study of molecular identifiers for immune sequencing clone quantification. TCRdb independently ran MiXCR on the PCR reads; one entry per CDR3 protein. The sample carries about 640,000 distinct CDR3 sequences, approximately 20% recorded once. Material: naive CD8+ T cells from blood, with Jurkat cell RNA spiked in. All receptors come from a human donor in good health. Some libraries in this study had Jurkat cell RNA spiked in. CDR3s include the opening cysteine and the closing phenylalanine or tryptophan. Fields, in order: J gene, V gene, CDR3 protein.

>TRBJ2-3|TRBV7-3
CASSFIAGVDSTDTQYF
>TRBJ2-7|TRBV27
CASSFQQGYEQYF
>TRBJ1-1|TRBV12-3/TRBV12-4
CASTAGTFATEAFF
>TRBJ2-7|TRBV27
CASSFDGLGSYEQYF
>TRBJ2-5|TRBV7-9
CASSHFGAETQYF
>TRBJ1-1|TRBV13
CASSFGTELMNTEAFF
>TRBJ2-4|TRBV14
CASSQDSAIQYF
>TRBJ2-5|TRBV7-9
CASSLFVAGPQETQYF
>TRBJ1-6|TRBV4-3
CASSQNYNSPLHF
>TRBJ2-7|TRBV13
CASSLTGGEEQYF
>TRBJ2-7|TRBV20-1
CSAREPIAPPYEQYF
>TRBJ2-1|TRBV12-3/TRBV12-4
CASSSPNRSYNEQFF
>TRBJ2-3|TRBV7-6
CASSSRTSGSVYTQYF
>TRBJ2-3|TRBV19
CASNGDRVTDTQYF
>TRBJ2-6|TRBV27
CASSGGQGISGANVLTF
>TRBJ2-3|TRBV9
CASSGQGLSDTQYF
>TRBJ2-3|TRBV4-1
CASSQDRGLGDTQYF
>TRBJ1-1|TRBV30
CAWNARTVMNTEAFF
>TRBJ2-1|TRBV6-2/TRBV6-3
CASSYSIITPYNEQFF
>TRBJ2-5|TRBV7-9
CASTDQGQQETQYF
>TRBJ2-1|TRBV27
CASNLTSGTSYNEQFF
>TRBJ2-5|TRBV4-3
CASSQDWQPQETQYF
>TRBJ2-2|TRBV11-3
CASSSWGSSTGELFF
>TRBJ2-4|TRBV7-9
CASSLGLGTKNIQYF
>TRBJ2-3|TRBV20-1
CSARIGGEGFTDTQYF
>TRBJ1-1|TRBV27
CASSLTSYTEAFF
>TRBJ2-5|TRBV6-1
CASPGTGQETQYF
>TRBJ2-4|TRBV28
CASSLYRGSVKNIQYF
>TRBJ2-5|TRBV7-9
CASSSASTEETQYF
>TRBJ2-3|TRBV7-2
CASRPIAGVRDTQYF
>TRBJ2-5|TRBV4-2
CASSDSGLTSVETQYF
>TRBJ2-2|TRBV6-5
CASTVAVENTGELFF
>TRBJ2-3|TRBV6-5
CASSYAGTDTQYF
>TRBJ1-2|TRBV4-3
CASSQEPGQGYGYTF
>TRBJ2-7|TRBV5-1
CASSWIGDNSYEQYF
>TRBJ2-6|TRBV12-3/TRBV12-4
CASSLGGTGANVLTF
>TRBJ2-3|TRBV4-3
CASSQDRSNWGHTQYF
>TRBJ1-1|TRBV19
CASSYTGGGAFF
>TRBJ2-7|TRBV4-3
CASSQDTGVFYEQYF
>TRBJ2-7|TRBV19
CASSIPGSEQYF
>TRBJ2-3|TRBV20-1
CSARGMGDTQYF
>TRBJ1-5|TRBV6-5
CASSPNPGYSNQPQHF